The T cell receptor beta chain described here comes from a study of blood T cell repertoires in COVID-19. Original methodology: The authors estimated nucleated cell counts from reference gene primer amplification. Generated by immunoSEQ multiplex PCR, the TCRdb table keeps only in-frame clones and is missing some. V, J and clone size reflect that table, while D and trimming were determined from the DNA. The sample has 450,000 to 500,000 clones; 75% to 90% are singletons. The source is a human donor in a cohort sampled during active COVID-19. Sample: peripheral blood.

CDR3 protein: CATTWGHAEAFF. DNA of the CDR3: TGTGCCACCACATGGGGGCACGCTGAAGCTTTCTTT. The rearrangement uses TRBV10-3 and TRBJ1-1; D might be TRBD1 (6 bases). Germline CDR1 and CDR2: ENHRY and SYGVKD. V lost 10 bases to trimming and J lost 6 bases, with 15 bases between them. The CDR3 spans 12 residues.